The rows below give T cell receptor beta chains drawn from one sample of a study of post-analysis software for immune sequencing data. TCRdb reprocessed the PCR reads via MiXCR and lists one record per CDR3 protein. The sample has a few hundred thousand distinct CDR3 sequences, roughly 40% seen once. The specimen sequenced was blood. The receptor source for this set is a girl aged 2 to 10 with multiple sclerosis. Both conserved end residues are trimmed from each CDR3. The D gene is left open where the match is weak.

v_gene	len	d_gene	CDR3aa
TRBV4-3	14	NA	ASSQDRGGVYNEQF
TRBV6-5	13	NA	ASSLDSGSYNEQF
TRBV7-9	16	NA	ASRSPNSRERGADTQY
TRBV29-1	14	TRBD1	SVTPSKDRGWGGYT
TRBV10-3	10	NA	AIRSSAYEQY
TRBV5-1	11	NA	ASSPVTIYEQF
TRBV4-2	13	TRBD2	ASSQGRLAGGEQY
TRBV15	13	NA	ATSRDLGSSYEQY
TRBV27	11	TRBD2	ASTGLATKEQY
TRBV9	10	TRBD1	ASSAQGVEQF
TRBV7-9	13	TRBD1	ASSIQTGWNSPLH
TRBV7-6	18	NA	AGSLGGGRAVYRTYNEQF
TRBV5-6	15	NA	ASSLVSVRRSNSPLH
TRBV29-1	9	TRBD2	SVVAPAGMF
TRBV6-2/TRBV6-3	15	TRBD2	ASSFKRGHHLSYEQY
TRBV5-1	14	TRBD2	ASSAALAGEANEQF
TRBV28	12	NA	ASSLGHIVDTQY
TRBV20-1	13	NA	SARVTGYSNQPQH
TRBV7-2	16	TRBD2	ASSLDGPGLVSTDTQY
TRBV12-3/TRBV12-4	11	TRBD1	ASTQGAGETQY
TRBV28	11	TRBD1	ASSSGQDEKLF
TRBV5-1	16	NA	ASSLAPTTGAVAYEQY
TRBV4-1	12	NA	ASSQVGDTYGYT
TRBV20-1	11	NA	SAAHSGTYEQY
TRBV10-3	15	NA	AISEAHPTSYPPQQY
TRBV5-1	12	NA	ASSSAGQSYEQY
TRBV21-1	13	NA	ASSKKAGSYNEQF
TRBV9	13	TRBD2	ASSEGTSGSYEQY
TRBV5-1	13	TRBD1	ASSLWTGLDNEQF
TRBV4-2	12	NA	ASSQLTGGPEAF
TRBV2	12	TRBD1	ARNRDRGPSEQY
TRBV27	13	NA	ASSLGRSTPLGYT
TRBV20-1	12	TRBD1	SAQTGQGSYEQY
TRBV5-1	13	NA	ASSLAGGDYNEQF
TRBV10-3	11	TRBD1	AISTTGPEEQY
TRBV6-4	11	NA	ASSEGSGYGYT
TRBV5-1	12	NA	ASSLGGTGSGYT
TRBV4-2	14	NA	ASSQAYGSLYNEQF
TRBV6-2/TRBV6-3	13	TRBD2	ASTPAGLADYEQY
TRBV5-5	15	TRBD1	ASSLFYSGQLTDTQY
TRBV27	16	TRBD2	ASSPIFTTSGLTDTQY
TRBV12-3/TRBV12-4	13	TRBD2	ASTKEGLVLYEQF
TRBV12-3/TRBV12-4	10	NA	ASSYLNYGYT
TRBV20-1	9	NA	SASRGGGQF
TRBV7-2	13	TRBD1	ASSSRDRGIYEQY
TRBV7-8	12	NA	ASSLSGTHTEAF
TRBV29-1	12	NA	SPSRLAEYNEQF
TRBV4-2	16	NA	ASSQERVGPLGANVLT
TRBV6-5	12	NA	ASSYSRSDQPQH
TRBV5-1	12	NA	ASSFTSRNNEQF
TRBV7-7	13	TRBD2	ASSPGLAGGHTQY